This T cell receptor beta chain appears in the sequencing data of a study of graft-versus-host responses after intestinal transplantation. In the study overall: The study gave all recipients anti-thymocyte globulin induction, then tacrolimus and steroids for 2 to 3 years. Study observations and caveats: Recipient marrow showed GvH clones, some seen first in ileum or blood. GvH clone levels peaked in circulation, and this peak was associated with early post-transplant HvG declines.

The V gene's germline CDR1 is SNHLY and CDR2 FYNNEI. Trimming shortened V by 7 bases and J by 0 bases, and 13 bases separated the two germline ends. The CDR3 loop spans 15 amino acids. For this clone: Its antigen is currently unknown.

Generated by immunoSEQ multiplex PCR, the TCRdb table keeps only in-frame clones and is missing some. This table has fewer than 30,000 clones, approximately 93% appearing once. This rearrangement joins TRBV2 to TRBJ1-3, with TRBD1 as a possible D gene (5 bases). The source is a human patient who received an intestinal transplant, so some T cells may come from the graft donor. This sample comprised PBMCs, obtained 18 days after transplant. CDR3 amino acids: CASNMGQNSGNTIYF. CDR3 nucleotide sequence: TGTGCCAGCAATATGGGGCAGAACTCTGGAAACACCATATATTTT.